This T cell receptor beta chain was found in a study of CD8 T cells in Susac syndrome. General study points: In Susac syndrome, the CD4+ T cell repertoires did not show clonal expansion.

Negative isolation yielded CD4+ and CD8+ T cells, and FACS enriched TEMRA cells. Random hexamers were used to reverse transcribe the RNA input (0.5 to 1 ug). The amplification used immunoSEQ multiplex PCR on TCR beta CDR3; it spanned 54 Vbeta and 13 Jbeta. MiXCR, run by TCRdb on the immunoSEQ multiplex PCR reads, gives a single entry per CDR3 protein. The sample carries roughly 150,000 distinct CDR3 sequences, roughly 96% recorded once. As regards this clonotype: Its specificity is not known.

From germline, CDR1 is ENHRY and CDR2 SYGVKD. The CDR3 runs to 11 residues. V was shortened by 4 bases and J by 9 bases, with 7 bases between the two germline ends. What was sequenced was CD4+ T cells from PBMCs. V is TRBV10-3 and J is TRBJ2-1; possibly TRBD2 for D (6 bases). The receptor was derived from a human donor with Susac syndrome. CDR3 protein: CAISASAEQFF. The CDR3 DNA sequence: TGTGCCATCAGTGCTAGCGCTGAGCAGTTCTTC.